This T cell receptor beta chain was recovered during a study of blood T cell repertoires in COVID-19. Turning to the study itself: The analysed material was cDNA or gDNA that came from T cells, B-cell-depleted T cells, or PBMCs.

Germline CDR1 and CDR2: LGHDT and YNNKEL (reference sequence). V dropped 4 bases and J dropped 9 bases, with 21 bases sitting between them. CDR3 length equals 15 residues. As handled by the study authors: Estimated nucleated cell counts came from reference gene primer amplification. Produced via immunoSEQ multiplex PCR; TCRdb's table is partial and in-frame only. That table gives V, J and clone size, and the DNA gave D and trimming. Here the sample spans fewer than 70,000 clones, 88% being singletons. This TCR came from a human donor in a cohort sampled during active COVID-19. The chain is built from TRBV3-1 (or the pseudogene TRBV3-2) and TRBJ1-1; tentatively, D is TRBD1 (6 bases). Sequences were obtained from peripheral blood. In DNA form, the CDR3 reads TGTGCCAGCAGCCCAGGGGCCTCATGGTCGCGACAAGCTTTCTTT. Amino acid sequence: CASSPGASWSRQAFF.